The sequence of this TCR beta chain was determined in a study of cytomegalovirus exposure and HLA in healthy donors. Study outcomes and limitations: In vitro checks showed that three CMV-associated chains really do target CMV antigens.

About this clone: Its antigen is as yet unknown.

The study sampled nominally healthy donors, though unrecorded immune exposures were likely. It was with 60 Vbeta and 13 Jbeta primers that the PCR ran. Using immunoSEQ multiplex PCR, the repertoire was profiled, and TCRdb retains in-frame clones only, with some absent. The repertoire holds 90,000 to 110,000 clones, with nearly 80% as singletons. CDR1 LNHDA and CDR2 SQIVND come from the germline V gene (reference sequence). V lost 5 bases to trimming and J lost 3 bases, with 8 bases between them. The CDR3 is 13 residues long. Specimen: PBMCs. The chain joins TRBV19 to TRBJ2-1; tentatively, D is TRBD2 (6 bases). The source of this sequence is a man aged 30 to 39 in good health and CMV-seronegative. CDR3 loop: CASSPGDYNEQFF. The CDR3 nucleotides read TGTGCCAGTAGTCCGGGGGACTACAATGAGCAGTTCTTC.